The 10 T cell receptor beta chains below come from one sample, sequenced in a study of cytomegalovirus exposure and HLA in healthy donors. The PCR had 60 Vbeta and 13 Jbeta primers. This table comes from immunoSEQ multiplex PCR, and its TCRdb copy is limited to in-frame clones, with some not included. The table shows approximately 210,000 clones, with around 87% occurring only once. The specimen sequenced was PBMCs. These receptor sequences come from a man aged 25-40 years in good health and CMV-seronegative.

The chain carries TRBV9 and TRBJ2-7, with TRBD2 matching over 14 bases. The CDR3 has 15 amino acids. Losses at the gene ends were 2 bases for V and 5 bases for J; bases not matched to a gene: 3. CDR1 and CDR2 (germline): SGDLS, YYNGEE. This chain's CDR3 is CASSVGTSGRNEQYF. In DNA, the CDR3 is TGTGCCAGCAGCGTTGGGACTAGCGGGAGAAACGAGCAGTACTTC.

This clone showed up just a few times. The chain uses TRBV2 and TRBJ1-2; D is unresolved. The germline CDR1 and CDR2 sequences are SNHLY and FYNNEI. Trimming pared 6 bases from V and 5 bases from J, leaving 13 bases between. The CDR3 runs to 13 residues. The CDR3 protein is CASREQKNYGYTF. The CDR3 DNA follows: TGTGCCAGCAGGGAACAGAAAAATTATGGCTACACCTTC.

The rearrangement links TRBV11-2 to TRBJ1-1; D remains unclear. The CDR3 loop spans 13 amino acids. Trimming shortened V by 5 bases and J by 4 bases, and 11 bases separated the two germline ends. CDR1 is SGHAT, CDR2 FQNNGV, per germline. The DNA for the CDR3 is TGTGCCAGCAGCACCCGACACGCCACTGAAGCTTTCTTT. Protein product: CASSTRHATEAFF. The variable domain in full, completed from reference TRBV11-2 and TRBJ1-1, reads EAGVAQSPRYKIIEKRQSVAFWCNPISGHATLYWYQQILGQGPKLLIQFQNNGVVDDSQLPKDRFSAERLKGVDSTLKIQPAKLEDSAVYLCASSTRHATEAFFGQGTRLTVV.

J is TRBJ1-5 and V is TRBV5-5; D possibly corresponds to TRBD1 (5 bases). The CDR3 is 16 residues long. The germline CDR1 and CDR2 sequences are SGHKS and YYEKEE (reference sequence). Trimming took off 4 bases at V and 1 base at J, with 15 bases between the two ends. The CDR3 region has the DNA TGTGCCAGCAGCCCCGGGGCAGGGAGGAGCAATCAGCCCCAGCATTTT. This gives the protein CASSPGAGRSNQPQHF.

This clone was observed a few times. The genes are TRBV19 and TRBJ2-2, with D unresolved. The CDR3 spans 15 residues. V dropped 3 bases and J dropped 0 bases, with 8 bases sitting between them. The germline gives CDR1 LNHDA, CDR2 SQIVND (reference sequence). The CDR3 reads CASSIDLTNTGELFF. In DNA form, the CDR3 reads TGTGCCAGTAGTATCGACTTGACGAACACCGGGGAGCTGTTTTTT.

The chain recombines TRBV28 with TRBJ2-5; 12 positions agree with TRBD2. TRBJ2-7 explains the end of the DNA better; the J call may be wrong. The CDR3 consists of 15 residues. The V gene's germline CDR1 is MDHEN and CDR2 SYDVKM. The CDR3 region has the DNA TGTGCCAGCAGGACTAGCGGGAGCGGATTCTACGAGCAGTACTTC. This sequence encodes CASRTSGSGFYEQYF.

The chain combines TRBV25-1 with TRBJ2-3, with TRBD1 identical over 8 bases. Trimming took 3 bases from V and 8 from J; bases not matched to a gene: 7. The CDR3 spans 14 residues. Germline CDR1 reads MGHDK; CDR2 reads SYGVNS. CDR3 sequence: CASSDDRGGVTQYF. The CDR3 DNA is TGTGCCAGCAGTGATGACAGGGGTGGCGTTACGCAGTATTTT.

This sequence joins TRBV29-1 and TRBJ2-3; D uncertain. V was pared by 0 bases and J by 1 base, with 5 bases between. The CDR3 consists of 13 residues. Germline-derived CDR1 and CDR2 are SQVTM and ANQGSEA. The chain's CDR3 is CSVEEEGTDTQYF. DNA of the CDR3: TGCAGCGTTGAAGAAGAGGGCACAGATACGCAGTATTTT.

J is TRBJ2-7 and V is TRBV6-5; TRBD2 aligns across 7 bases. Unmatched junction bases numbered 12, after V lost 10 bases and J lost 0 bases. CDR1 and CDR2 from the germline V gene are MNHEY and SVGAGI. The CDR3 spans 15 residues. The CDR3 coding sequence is TGTGCCACACGGTTAGCGGGTTCTGGCTCCTACGAGCAGTACTTC. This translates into CATRLAGSGSYEQYF.

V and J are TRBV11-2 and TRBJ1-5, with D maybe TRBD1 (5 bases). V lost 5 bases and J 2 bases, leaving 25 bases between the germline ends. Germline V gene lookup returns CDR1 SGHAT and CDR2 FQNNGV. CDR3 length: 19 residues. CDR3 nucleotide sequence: TGTGCCAGCAGCATCCCCGGGGACTGGACTACCTTGGGCAATCAGCCCCAGCATTTT. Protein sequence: CASSIPGDWTTLGNQPQHF.